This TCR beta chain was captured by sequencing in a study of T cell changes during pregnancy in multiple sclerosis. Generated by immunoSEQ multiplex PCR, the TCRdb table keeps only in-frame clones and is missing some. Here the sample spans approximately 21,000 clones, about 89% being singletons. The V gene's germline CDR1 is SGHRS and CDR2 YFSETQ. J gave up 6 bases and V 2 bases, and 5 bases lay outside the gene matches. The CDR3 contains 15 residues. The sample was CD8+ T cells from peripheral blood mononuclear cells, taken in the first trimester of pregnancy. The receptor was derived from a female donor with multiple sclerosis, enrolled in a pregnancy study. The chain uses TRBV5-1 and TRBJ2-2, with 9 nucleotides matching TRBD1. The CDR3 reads CASSLTGGASGELFF. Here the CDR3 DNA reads TGCGCCAGCAGCTTAACAGGGGGCGCGTCCGGGGAGCTGTTTTTT.